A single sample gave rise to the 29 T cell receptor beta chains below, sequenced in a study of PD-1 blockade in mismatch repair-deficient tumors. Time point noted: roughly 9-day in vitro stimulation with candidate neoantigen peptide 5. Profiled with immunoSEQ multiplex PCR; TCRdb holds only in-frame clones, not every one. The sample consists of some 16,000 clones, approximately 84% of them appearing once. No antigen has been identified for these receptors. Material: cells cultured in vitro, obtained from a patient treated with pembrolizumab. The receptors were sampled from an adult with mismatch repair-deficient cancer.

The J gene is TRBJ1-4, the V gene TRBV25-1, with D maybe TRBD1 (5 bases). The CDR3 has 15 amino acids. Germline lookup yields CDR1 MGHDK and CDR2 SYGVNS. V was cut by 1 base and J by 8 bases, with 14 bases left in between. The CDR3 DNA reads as TGTGCCAGCAGTGAATTCCGGACATCTTTCGAAAAACTGTTTTTT. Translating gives CASSEFRTSFEKLFF.

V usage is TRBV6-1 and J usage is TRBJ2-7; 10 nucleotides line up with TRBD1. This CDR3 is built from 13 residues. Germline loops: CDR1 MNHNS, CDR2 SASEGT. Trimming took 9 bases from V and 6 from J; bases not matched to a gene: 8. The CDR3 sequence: CASSYRDRGEQYF. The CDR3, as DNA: TGTGCCAGTAGCTATCGGGACAGGGGCGAGCAGTACTTC.

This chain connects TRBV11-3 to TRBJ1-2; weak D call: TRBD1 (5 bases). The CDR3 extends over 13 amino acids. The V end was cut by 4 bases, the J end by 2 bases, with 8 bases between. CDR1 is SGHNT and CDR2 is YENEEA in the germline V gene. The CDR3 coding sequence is TGTGCCAGCAGCTCCAGGGTAAACTATGGCTACACCTTC. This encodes CASSSRVNYGYTF.

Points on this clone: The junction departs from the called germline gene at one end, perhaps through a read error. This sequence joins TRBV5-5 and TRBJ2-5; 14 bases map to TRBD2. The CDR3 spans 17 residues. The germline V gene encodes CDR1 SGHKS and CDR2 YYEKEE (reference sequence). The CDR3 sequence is CASCLGGLAGAGETQYF. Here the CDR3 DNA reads TGTGCCAGCTGCTTGGGGGGACTAGCGGGAGCCGGGGAGACCCAGTACTTC.

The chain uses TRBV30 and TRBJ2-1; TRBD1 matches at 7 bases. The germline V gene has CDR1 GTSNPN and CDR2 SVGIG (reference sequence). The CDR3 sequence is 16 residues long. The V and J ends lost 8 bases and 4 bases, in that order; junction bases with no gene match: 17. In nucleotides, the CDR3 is TGTGCCGGAAGGGGTATGACAGGGCAGGCTTACAATGAGCAGTTCTTC. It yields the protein CAGRGMTGQAYNEQFF.

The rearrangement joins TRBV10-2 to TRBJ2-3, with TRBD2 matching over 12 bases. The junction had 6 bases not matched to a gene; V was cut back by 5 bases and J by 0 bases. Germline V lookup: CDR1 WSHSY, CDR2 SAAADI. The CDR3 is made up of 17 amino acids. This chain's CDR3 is CASSLATSGSSTDTQYF. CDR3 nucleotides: TGCGCCAGCAGTCTAGCGACTAGCGGGAGTAGCACAGATACGCAGTATTTT.

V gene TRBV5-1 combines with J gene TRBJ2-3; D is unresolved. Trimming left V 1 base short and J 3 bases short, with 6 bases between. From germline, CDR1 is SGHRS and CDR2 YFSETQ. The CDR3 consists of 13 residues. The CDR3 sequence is CASSLNPTDTQYF. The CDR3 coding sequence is TGCGCCAGCAGCTTGAACCCAACAGATACGCAGTATTTT.

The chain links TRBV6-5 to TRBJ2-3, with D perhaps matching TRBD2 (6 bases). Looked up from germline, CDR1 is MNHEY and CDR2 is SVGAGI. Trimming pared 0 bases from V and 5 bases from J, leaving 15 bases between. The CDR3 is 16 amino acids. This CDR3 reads CASSYSIGSSVDTQYF. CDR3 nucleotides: TGTGCCAGCAGTTACTCGATCGGGAGTTCGGTAGATACGCAGTATTTT.

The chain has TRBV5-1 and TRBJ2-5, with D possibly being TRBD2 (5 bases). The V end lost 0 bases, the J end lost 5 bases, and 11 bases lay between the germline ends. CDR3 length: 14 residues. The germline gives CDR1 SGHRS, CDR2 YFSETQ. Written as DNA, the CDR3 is TGCGCCAGCAGCTTGGGGACTTCGGAGGAGACCCAGTACTTC. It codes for CASSLGTSEETQYF.

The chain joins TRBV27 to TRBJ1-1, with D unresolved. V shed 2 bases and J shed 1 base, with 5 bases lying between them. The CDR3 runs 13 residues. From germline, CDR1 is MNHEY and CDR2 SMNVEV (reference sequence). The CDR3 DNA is TGTGCCAGCAGTTTAGGCAGGAACACTGAAGCTTTCTTT. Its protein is CASSLGRNTEAFF.

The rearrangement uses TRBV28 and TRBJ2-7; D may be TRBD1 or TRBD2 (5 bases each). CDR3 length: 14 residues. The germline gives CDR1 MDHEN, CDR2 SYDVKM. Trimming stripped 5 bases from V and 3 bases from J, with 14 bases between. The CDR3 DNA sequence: TGTGCCAGCAGTGTCAGGAGAGGGGTCTACGAGCAGTACTTC. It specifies CASSVRRGVYEQYF.

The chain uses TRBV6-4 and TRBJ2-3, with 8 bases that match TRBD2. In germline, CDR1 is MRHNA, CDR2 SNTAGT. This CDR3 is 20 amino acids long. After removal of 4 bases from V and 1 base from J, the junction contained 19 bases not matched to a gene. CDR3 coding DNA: TGTGCCAGCAGTGGCGAGGGGAGCGGGAGTGGTCTAGTACGCACAGATACGCAGTATTTT. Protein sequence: CASSGEGSGSGLVRTDTQYF.

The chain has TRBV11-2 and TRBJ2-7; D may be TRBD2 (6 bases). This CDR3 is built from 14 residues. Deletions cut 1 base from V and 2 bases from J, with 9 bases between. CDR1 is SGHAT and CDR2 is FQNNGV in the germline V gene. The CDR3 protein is CASSLGAGPYEQYF. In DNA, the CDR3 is TGTGCCAGCAGCTTAGGTGCGGGACCCTACGAGCAGTACTTC.

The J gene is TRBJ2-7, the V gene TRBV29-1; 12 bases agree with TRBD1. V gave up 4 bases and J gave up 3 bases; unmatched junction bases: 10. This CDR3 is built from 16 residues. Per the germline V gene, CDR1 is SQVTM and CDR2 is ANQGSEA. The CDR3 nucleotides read TGCAGCGTTGCCGGGACAGGGGGCGACTACTACTACGAGCAGTACTTC. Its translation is CSVAGTGGDYYYEQYF.

This chain's CDR3 is CASSLSSNQPQHF. DNA of the CDR3: TGTGCCAGCAGTTTATCTAGCAATCAGCCCCAGCATTTT. V usage is TRBV27 and J usage is TRBJ1-5, with D hard to call. The V end lost 0 bases, the J end lost 0 bases, and 0 bases lay between the germline ends. This CDR3 is 13 amino acids long. CDR1 and CDR2 from the germline V gene are MNHEY and SMNVEV (reference sequence).

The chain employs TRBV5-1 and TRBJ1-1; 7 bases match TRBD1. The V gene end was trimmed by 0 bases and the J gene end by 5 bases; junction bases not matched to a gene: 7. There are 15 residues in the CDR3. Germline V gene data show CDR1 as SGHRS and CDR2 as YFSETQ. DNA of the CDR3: TGCGCCAGCAGCTTGGATGCAGGGGGATATACTGAAGCTTTCTTT. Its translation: CASSLDAGGYTEAFF.

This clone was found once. The CDR3 nucleotides are TGTGCCATCAGTGCAACAGGGGGCGGCACTGAAGCTTTCTTT. Its protein product is CAISATGGGTEAFF. The rearrangement uses TRBV10-3 and TRBJ1-1; 9 nucleotides agree with TRBD1. CDR1 and CDR2 (germline): ENHRY, SYGVKD. With 4 bases clipped from V and 4 bases from J, the junction kept 4 bases outside the gene matches. This CDR3 has 14 amino acids.

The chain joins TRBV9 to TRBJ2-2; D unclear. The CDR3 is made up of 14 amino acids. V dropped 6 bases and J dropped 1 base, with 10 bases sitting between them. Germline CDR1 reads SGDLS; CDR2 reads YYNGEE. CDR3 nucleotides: TGTGCCAGCACATATATAGTGAACACCGGGGAGCTGTTTTTT. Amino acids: CASTYIVNTGELFF.

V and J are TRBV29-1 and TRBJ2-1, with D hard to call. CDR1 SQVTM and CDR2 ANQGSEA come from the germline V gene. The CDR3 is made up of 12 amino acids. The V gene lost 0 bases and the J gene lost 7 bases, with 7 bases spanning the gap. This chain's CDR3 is CSVEDGENEQFF. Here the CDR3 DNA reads TGCAGCGTTGAAGATGGGGAAAATGAGCAGTTCTTC.

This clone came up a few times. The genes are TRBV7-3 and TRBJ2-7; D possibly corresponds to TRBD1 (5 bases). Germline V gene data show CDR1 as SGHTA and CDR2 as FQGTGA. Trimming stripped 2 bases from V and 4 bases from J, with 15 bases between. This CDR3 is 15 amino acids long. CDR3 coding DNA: TGTGCCAGCAGCTTACAAGGGGCTGGTCGGTACGAGCAGTACTTC. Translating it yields CASSLQGAGRYEQYF.

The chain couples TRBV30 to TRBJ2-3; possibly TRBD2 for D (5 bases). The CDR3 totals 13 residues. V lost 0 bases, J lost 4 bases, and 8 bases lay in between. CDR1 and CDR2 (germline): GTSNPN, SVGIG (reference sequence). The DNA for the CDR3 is TGTGCCTGGAGTGTTCTGGGAGCAGATACGCAGTATTTT. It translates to CAWSVLGADTQYF.

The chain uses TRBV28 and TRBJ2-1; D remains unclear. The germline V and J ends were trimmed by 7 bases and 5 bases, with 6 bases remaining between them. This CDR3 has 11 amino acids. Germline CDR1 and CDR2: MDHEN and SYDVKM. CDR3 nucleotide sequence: TGTGCCAGCATCAGAAACAATGAGCAGTTCTTC. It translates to CASIRNNEQFF. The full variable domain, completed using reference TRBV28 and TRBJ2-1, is DVKVTQSSRYLVKRTGEKVFLECVQDMDHENMFWYRQDPGLGLRLIYFSYDVKMKEKGDIPEGYSVSREKKERFSLILESASTNQTSMYLCASIRNNEQFFGPGTRLTVL.

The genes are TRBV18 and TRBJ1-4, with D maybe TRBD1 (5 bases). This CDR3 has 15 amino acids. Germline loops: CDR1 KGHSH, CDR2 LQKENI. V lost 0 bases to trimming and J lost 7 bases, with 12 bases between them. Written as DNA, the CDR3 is TGTGCCAGCTCACCACCGGCAGGGCGGGGTGAAAAACTGTTTTTT. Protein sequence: CASSPPAGRGEKLFF.

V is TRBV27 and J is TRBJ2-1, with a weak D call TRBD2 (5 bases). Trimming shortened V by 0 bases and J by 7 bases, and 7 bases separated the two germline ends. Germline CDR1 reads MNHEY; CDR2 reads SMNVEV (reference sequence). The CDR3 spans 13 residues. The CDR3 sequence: CASSLSRGNEQFF. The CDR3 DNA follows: TGTGCCAGCAGTTTATCCCGAGGGAATGAGCAGTTCTTC.

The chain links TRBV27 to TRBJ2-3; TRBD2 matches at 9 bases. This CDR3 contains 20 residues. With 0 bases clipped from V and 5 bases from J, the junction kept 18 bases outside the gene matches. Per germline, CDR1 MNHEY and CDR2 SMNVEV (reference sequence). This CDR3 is CASSLSPPGVAGVLGDTQYF. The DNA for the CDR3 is TGTGCCAGCAGTTTATCTCCCCCGGGGGTAGCGGGAGTTTTGGGAGATACGCAGTATTTT.

CDR3 DNA sequence: TGCAGCGTGGCGGGGACTCAGACAGATACGCAGTATTTT. It translates to CSVAGTQTDTQYF. The chain employs TRBV29-1 and TRBJ2-3, with D maybe TRBD2 (6 bases). Germline loops: CDR1 SQVTM, CDR2 ANQGSEA. V lost 6 bases to trimming and J lost 3 bases, with 13 bases between them. CDR3 size: 13 residues.

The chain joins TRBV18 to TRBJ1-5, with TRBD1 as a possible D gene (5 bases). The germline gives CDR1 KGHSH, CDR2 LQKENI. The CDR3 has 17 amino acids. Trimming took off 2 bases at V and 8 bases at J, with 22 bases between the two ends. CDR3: CASSPVPAGWGIKPQHF. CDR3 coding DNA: TGTGCCAGCTCACCAGTTCCGGCAGGGTGGGGTATCAAGCCCCAGCATTTT.

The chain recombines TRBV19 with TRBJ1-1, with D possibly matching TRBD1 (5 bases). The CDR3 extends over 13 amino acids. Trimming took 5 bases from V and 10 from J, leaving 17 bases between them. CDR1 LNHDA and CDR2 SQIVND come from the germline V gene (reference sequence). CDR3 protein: CASSVGTEIVAFF. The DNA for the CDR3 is TGTGCCAGTAGTGTCGGGACTGAAATCGTAGCTTTCTTT.

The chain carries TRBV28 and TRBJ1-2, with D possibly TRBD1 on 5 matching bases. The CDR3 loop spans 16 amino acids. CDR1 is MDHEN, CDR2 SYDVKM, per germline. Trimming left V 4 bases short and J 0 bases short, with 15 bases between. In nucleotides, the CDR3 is TGTGCCAGCAGTTCCCCTAGGGACGTAGCTAACTATGGCTACACCTTC. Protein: CASSSPRDVANYGYTF.